This TCR beta chain derives from a study of PD-1 blockade in classical Hodgkin lymphoma. The study, taken as a whole, reports: Newly diagnosed and completely responding patients shared comparable baseline diversity. With CD4+ cells, TCR diversity rose significantly by C4D1, but not with CD8+ cells.

The CDR3 loop spans 16 amino acids. Germline V lookup: CDR1 SGHRS, CDR2 YFSETQ. Every patient was affected by relapse after autologous stem cell transplantation, while exposure to brentuximab vedotin was not uniform. Patients had relapsed/refractory classical Hodgkin lymphoma with complete response, partial response or progressive disease as best response. Sequencing used immunoSEQ multiplex PCR; TCRdb keeps in-frame clones, though not all of them. The data hold over 60,000 clones, with around 75% observed a single time. Worth noting for this clone: What it binds is unknown. One end of the junction does not line up with germline, which may come from a read error.

The chain is built from TRBV5-1 and TRBJ1-1; perhaps TRBD1 as D (6 bases). The clonotype comes from a human donor with classical Hodgkin lymphoma. This material consisted of peripheral blood mononuclear cells (PBMCs), taken before the second cycle of nivolumab. The CDR3 spells CASSQQGSGVITGAFF. DNA for the CDR3: TGCGCCAGCAGCCAACAGGGATCCGGGGTCATCACTGGAGCTTTCTTT. The entire variable domain, with the rest obtained from reference TRBV5-1 and TRBJ1-1, is as follows: KAGVTQTPRYLIKTRGQQVTLSCSPISGHRSVSWYQQTPGQGLQFLFEYFSETQRNKGNFPGRFSGRQFSNSRSEMNVSTLELGDSALYLCASSQQGSGVITGAFFGQGTRLTVV.